The 27 T cell receptor beta chains given below trace back to one sample, sequenced in a study of blood T cell repertoires in COVID-19. The table came from immunoSEQ multiplex PCR; TCRdb's copy has only in-frame clones and leaves some out. The sample consists of 180,000 or so clones, more than 70% of them appearing once. Sequenced material: PBMCs or T cells enriched from blood (not recorded which). The receptors were sampled from a woman aged 50 to 65 in a cohort exposed to, infected with or recovered from COVID-19 (not recorded which).

This clone appeared a few times. The rearrangement links TRBV3-1 (or the pseudogene TRBV3-2) to TRBJ1-1, with 9 bases identical to TRBD1. V lost 3 bases, J lost 4 bases, and 3 bases stayed unmatched. There are 14 residues in the CDR3. Germline CDR1 is LGHDT and CDR2 is YNNKEL (reference sequence). CDR3 bases: TGTGCCAGCAGCCACCAGGACAGGGGCACTGAAGCTTTCTTT. As protein: CASSHQDRGTEAFF.

The chain couples TRBV27 to TRBJ2-1; 7 nucleotides align to TRBD1. V shed 8 bases and J 4 bases; nucleotides not matched to a gene: 5. Germline CDR1 reads MNHEY; CDR2 reads SMNVEV (reference sequence). This CDR3 spans 13 amino acids. CDR3 in amino acids: CASATGLYNEQFF. DNA for the CDR3: TGTGCCAGCGCGACAGGGCTGTACAATGAGCAGTTCTTC.

This clone is a singleton in its sample. The J gene is TRBJ2-7, the V gene TRBV19; 7 bases fit TRBD1. The CDR3 has 17 residues. The germline V gene has CDR1 LNHDA and CDR2 SQIVND (reference sequence). With V trimmed by 0 bases and J by 2 bases, 10 bases remained unmatched. DNA for the CDR3: TGTGCCAGTAGTATAGATACCCGCCAGGGGGTGGCCTACGAGCAGTACTTC. Its translation: CASSIDTRQGVAYEQYF.

The J gene is TRBJ1-2, the V gene TRBV7-2; 7 bases fit TRBD1. Germline V gene sequence: CDR1 SGHTA, CDR2 FQGNSA. CDR3 size: 14 residues. The V segment lost 3 bases and the J segment 4 bases; nucleotides outside the gene matches: 5. DNA of the CDR3: TGTGCCAGCAGCTTCTGGGGACAGTCCTATGGCTACACCTTC. It codes for CASSFWGQSYGYTF.

The chain combines TRBV7-3 with TRBJ2-7, with D possibly being TRBD2 (5 bases). This CDR3 region has 14 residues. The V and J ends lost 5 bases and 7 bases respectively, with 18 bases between them. Germline assignment: CDR1 SGHTA and CDR2 FQGTGA. For the CDR3, the DNA is TGTGCCAGCAGCCCGACGATCGGGCCGGGGGAGCAGTACTTC. Translated: CASSPTIGPGEQYF.

V usage is TRBV3-1 (or the pseudogene TRBV3-2) and J usage is TRBJ2-7; TRBD1 agrees at 8 bases. J lost 1 base, V lost 1 base, and 12 bases had no gene match. The CDR3 totals 18 residues. Germline V gene data show CDR1 as LGHDT and CDR2 as YNNKEL (reference sequence). CDR3 sequence reads: CASSQGPPGTGTSYEQYF. Here the CDR3 DNA reads TGTGCCAGCAGCCAAGGACCCCCTGGGACAGGAACATCCTACGAGCAGTACTTC.

This clone came up a few times. In nucleotides, the CDR3 is TGTGCCAGCAGCTTGGGGACCGGGACAGTGGGGCTCAATCAGCCCCAGCATTTT. The encoded protein is CASSLGTGTVGLNQPQHF. The V gene is TRBV5-8, the J gene TRBJ1-5; 7 nucleotides match TRBD1. Germline V CDR1 and CDR2: SGHTS, YDEGEE. V gave up 0 bases and J gave up 3 bases; unmatched junction bases: 12. This CDR3 comprises 18 residues.

The chain couples TRBV5-1 to TRBJ1-2; 9 bases fit TRBD1. Trimming took 2 bases from V and 8 from J; bases not matched to a gene: 7. Germline V CDR1 and CDR2: SGHRS, YFSETQ. The CDR3 totals 14 residues. CDR3 coding DNA: TGCGCCAGCAGCTTAGGCCCGACAGGGGGAGGCTACACCTTC. This translates into CASSLGPTGGGYTF.

The chain combines TRBV5-4 with TRBJ1-1; maybe TRBD1 (6 bases). The CDR3 sequence is 13 residues long. V was cut by 0 bases and J by 6 bases, with 9 bases left in between. Germline V CDR1 and CDR2: SGHNT, YYREEE (reference sequence). The CDR3 DNA reads TGTGCCAGCAGCTTGGTAGGGGGTTCTGAAGCTTTCTTT. Amino acid sequence: CASSLVGGSEAFF.

This clone was seen only a few times. The V gene is TRBV28, the J gene TRBJ2-7; no reliable D call. Germline CDR1 and CDR2: MDHEN and SYDVKM. The CDR3 totals 12 residues. The V end was cut by 2 bases, the J end by 4 bases, with 6 bases between. CDR3 DNA sequence: TGTGCCAGCAGTTTAAGCGAATACGAGCAGTACTTC. As protein: CASSLSEYEQYF.

The J gene is TRBJ2-7, the V gene TRBV11-2, with D hard to call. CDR1 is SGHAT, CDR2 FQNNGV, per germline. The germline V and J ends were trimmed by 7 bases and 1 base, with 5 bases remaining between them. The CDR3 sequence is 11 residues long. This CDR3 reads CASTQSYEQYF. In DNA, the CDR3 is TGTGCCAGCACCCAATCCTACGAGCAGTACTTC.

The J gene is TRBJ1-1, the V gene TRBV3-1 (or the pseudogene TRBV3-2); weak D call: TRBD1 (5 bases). Germline V gene lookup returns CDR1 LGHDT and CDR2 YNNKEL (reference sequence). With 3 bases removed from V and 3 bases from J, the gap between germline ends came to 11 bases. The CDR3 runs 14 residues. Written as DNA, the CDR3 is TGTGCCAGCAGCCACGAACAGGTGGACACTGAAGCTTTCTTT. Its translation is CASSHEQVDTEAFF.

A note on this clone: At one of its ends the junction is not consistent with the germline gene, which may arise from a read error. This sequence joins TRBV29-1 and TRBJ2-2, with D possibly being TRBD1 (5 bases). CDR1 is SQVTM and CDR2 is ANQGSEA in the germline V gene. The CDR3 is 13 amino acids. The CDR3 DNA reads as TGCAGCGTTGCAGGGCAGAACGCCGGGGAGCTGTTTTTT. This gives the protein CSVAGQNAGELFF.

The CDR3 region has the DNA TGTGCCAGCAGCGTAGGGGCCGGGACTAGCGGGGCGGGAAGCTACCAAGAGACCCAGTACTTC. Translation gives CASSVGAGTSGAGSYQETQYF. The V gene is TRBV9, the J gene TRBJ2-5; the match to TRBD2 covers 13 bases. Per the germline V gene, CDR1 is SGDLS and CDR2 is YYNGEE. The V and J ends lost 0 bases and 0 bases, in that order; junction bases with no gene match: 14. The CDR3 runs 21 residues.

The rearrangement joins TRBV9 to TRBJ2-2; 9 bases are shared with TRBD1. The junction had 2 bases not matched to a gene; V was cut back by 2 bases and J by 3 bases. The germline V gene has CDR1 SGDLS and CDR2 YYNGEE. This CDR3 contains 15 residues. The CDR3 loop is CASSVTGGDTGELFF. The CDR3 nucleotides read TGTGCCAGCAGCGTGACAGGGGGGGACACCGGGGAGCTGTTTTTT.

The V call is TRBV27, the J call TRBJ1-2; 8 bases are a match to TRBD1. The CDR3 is 15 residues long. Germline V gene lookup returns CDR1 MNHEY and CDR2 SMNVEV (reference sequence). V lost 2 bases and J lost 3; bases outside the gene matches: 5. This chain's CDR3 is CASSLRTDRDYGYTF. CDR3 coding DNA: TGTGCCAGCAGTTTAAGGACGGACAGGGACTATGGCTACACCTTC.

This clone was observed a few times. The rearrangement uses TRBV29-1 and TRBJ2-1; the D is unclear. Germline V gene data show CDR1 as SQVTM and CDR2 as ANQGSEA. The CDR3 extends over 14 amino acids. Trimming removed 2 bases from V and 9 bases from J, with 17 bases in between. This CDR3 is CSVEISVSVGEQFF. The CDR3 bases are TGCAGCGTTGAAATAAGCGTCTCGGTCGGTGAGCAGTTCTTC.

The chain carries TRBV5-6 and TRBJ2-3; D might be TRBD2 (6 bases). The length of the CDR3 is 16 residues. The germline V and J ends were trimmed by 0 bases and 6 bases, with 17 bases remaining between them. CDR1 is SGHDT, CDR2 YYEEEE, per germline. The CDR3 nucleotides are TGTGCCAGCAGCTTGGAGGAGGGGAAATTATGGGATACGCAGTATTTT. Amino acids: CASSLEEGKLWDTQYF. The full variable domain, with the rest looked up from reference TRBV5-6 and TRBJ2-3, is DAGVTQSPTHLIKTRGQQVTLRCSPKSGHDTVSWYQQALGQGPQFIFQYYEEEERQRGNFPDRFSGHQFPNYSSELNVNALLLGDSALYLCASSLEEGKLWDTQYFGPGTRLTVL.

This chain uses TRBV2 with TRBJ2-5; TRBD1 matches at 7 bases. The CDR3 has 13 amino acids. Germline values: CDR1 SNHLY, CDR2 FYNNEI. The V segment lost 4 bases and the J segment 1 base; nucleotides outside the gene matches: 0. CDR3 amino acids: CASSGQGQETQYF. CDR3 nucleotide sequence: TGTGCCAGCAGTGGACAGGGCCAAGAGACCCAGTACTTC.

This clone was picked up one time. The chain has TRBV11-3 and TRBJ1-1; D gene unclear. V was trimmed by 1 base and J by 8 bases, leaving 11 bases between them. The V gene's germline CDR1 is SGHNT and CDR2 YENEEA. The CDR3 covers 13 residues. CDR3 sequence (DNA): TGTGCCAGCAGCTTAGGTCCGTCGGTAGAAGCTTTCTTT. This sequence encodes CASSLGPSVEAFF.

The chain links TRBV7-3 to TRBJ1-2, with D tentatively TRBD1 (5 bases). The CDR3 loop spans 13 amino acids. The V end lost 4 bases, the J end lost 1 base, and 7 bases lay between the germline ends. The germline V gene has CDR1 SGHTA and CDR2 FQGTGA. In DNA, the CDR3 is TGTGCCAGCAGCTCGACAGTTAACTATGGCTACACCTTC. Translated, it gives CASSSTVNYGYTF. The complete variable domain, with remaining parts taken from reference TRBV7-3 and TRBJ1-2, reads GAGVSQTPSNKVTEKGKYVELRCDPISGHTALYWYRQSLGQGPEFLIYFQGTGAADDSGLPNDRFFAVRPEGSVSTLKIQRTERGDSAVYLCASSSTVNYGYTFGSGTRLTVV.

The chain joins TRBV5-1 to TRBJ1-2; D might be TRBD1 (5 bases). CDR1 is SGHRS, CDR2 YFSETQ, per germline. Trimming left V 0 bases short and J 4 bases short, with 16 bases between. The CDR3 is 16 amino acids. CDR3 sequence: CASSLEGGARVYGYTF. CDR3 in DNA: TGCGCCAGCAGCTTGGAAGGAGGGGCTCGAGTCTATGGCTACACCTTC.

The chain has TRBV6-6 and TRBJ2-5, with 10 bases identical to TRBD2. Germline V CDR1 and CDR2: MNHNY, SVGAGI (reference sequence). There are 14 residues in the CDR3. V was pared by 7 bases and J by 1 base, with 3 bases of the junction left unmatched. The CDR3 loop is CASKVAGGQETQYF. The DNA for the CDR3 is TGTGCCAGCAAGGTAGCGGGGGGCCAAGAGACCCAGTACTTC.

This clone was seen a handful of times. The chain uses TRBV5-6 and TRBJ1-2; weak D call: TRBD1 (5 bases). V gave up 2 bases and J gave up 3 bases, with 8 bases separating them. This CDR3 has 13 residues. Germline values: CDR1 SGHDT, CDR2 YYEEEE. The CDR3 nucleotides are TGTGCCAGCAGCTTAGGGGTTGACTATGGCTACACCTTC. This gives the protein CASSLGVDYGYTF.

The chain joins TRBV6-5 to TRBJ2-5, with 10 positions matching TRBD2. Germline-derived CDR1 and CDR2 are MNHEY and SVGAGI. The CDR3 totals 16 residues. V gave up 2 bases and J gave up 5 bases; unmatched junction bases: 8. CDR3 DNA: TGTGCCAGCAGTTACCGCGCTAGCGGGGGTCGGGAGACCCAGTACTTC. Protein sequence: CASSYRASGGRETQYF.

The chain joins TRBV19 to TRBJ2-7, with 8 bases lining up with TRBD2. The germline CDR1 and CDR2 sequences are LNHDA and SQIVND (reference sequence). The CDR3 is made up of 18 amino acids. With 3 bases clipped from V and 1 base from J, the junction kept 14 bases outside the gene matches. CDR3 sequence (DNA): TGTGCCAGTAGTATGGCTTGGGGTTCCGGGAGGGTTTCCTACGAGCAGTACTTC. Protein product: CASSMAWGSGRVSYEQYF.

This clone was seen more than once but under ten times. The DNA of the CDR3 is TGTGCCACCAGCAGAGACCTGAACAGGAGGGAGTACTTC. Its protein is CATSRDLNRREYF. This rearrangement joins TRBV15 to TRBJ2-7, with D tentatively TRBD2 (6 bases). The CDR3 runs to 13 residues. The V and J ends lost 0 bases and 11 bases respectively, with 14 bases between them. Germline V gene data show CDR1 as LNHNV and CDR2 as YYDKDF (reference sequence).